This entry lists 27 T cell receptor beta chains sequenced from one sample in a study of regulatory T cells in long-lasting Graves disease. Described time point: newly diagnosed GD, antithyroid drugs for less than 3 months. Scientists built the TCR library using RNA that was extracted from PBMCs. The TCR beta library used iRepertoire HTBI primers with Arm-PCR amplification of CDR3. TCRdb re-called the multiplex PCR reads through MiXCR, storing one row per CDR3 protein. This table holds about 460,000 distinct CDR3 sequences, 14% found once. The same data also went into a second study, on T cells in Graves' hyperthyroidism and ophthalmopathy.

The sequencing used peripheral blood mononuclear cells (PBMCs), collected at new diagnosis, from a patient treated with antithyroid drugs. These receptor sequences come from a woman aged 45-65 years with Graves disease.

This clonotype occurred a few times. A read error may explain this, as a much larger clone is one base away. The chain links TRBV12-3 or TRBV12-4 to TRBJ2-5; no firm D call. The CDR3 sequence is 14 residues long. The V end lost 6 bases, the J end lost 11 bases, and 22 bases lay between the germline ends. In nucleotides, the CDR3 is TGTGCCAGCAGCCCCTCGGGCTCCTACAATGAGCAGTACTTC. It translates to CASSPSGSYNEQYF.

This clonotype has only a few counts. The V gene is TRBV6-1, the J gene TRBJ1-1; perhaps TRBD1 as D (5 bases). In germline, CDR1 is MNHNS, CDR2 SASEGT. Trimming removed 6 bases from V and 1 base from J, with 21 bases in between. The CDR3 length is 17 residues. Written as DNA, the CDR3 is TGTGCCAGCAGCGACCCCCAGAACCATGGGGGGAACACTGAAGCTTTCTTT. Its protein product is CASSDPQNHGGNTEAFF.

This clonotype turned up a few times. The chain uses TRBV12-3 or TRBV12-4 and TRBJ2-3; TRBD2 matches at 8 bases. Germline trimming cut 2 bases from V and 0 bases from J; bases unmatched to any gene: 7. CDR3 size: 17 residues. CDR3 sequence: CASSLFGSGSSTDTQYF. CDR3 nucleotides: TGTGCCAGCAGTTTATTTGGAAGCGGGAGCAGCACAGATACGCAGTATTTT.

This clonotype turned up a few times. The CDR3 DNA sequence: TGTGCCTGGAGTCTTTCAGGGGGAAGCAATCAGCCCCAGCATTTT. Encoded protein: CAWSLSGGSNQPQHF. This chain connects TRBV30 to TRBJ1-5, with 7 nucleotides matching TRBD1. The junction had 5 bases not matched to a gene; V was cut back by 2 bases and J by 1 base. The germline CDR1 and CDR2 sequences are GTSNPN and SVGIG (reference sequence). The CDR3 is 15 residues long.

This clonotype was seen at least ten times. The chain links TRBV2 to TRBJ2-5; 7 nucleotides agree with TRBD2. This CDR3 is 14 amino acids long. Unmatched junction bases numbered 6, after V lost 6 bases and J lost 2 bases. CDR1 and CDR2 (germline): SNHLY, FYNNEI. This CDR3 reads CASRYRDYQETQYF. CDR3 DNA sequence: TGTGCCAGCAGGTACCGGGACTATCAAGAGACCCAGTACTTC.

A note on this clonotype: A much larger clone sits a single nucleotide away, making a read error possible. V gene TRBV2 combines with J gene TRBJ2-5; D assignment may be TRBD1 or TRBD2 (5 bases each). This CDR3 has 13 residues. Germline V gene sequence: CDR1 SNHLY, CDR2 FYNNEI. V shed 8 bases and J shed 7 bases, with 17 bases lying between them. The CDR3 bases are TGTGCCAGCCTGGGACCTGCAAAAGGGACCCAGTACTTC. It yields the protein CASLGPAKGTQYF.

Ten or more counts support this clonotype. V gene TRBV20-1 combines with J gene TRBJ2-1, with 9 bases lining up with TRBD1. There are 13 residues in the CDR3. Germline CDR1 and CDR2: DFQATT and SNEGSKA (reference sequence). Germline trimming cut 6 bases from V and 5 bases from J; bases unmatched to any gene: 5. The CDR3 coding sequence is TGCAGTGCCTCGACAGGGGGGAACAATGAGCAGTTCTTC. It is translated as CSASTGGNNEQFF.

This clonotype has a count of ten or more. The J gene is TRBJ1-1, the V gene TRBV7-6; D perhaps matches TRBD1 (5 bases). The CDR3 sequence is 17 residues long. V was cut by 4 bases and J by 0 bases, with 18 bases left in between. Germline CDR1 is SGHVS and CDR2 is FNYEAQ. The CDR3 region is CASSSPRDGSLNTEAFF. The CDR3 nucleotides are TGTGCCAGCAGCTCACCCCGGGACGGTTCTTTGAACACTGAAGCTTTCTTT. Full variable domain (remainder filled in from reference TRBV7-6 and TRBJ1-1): GAGVSQSPRYKVTKRGQDVALRCDPISGHVSLYWYRQALGQGPEFLTYFNYEAQQDKSGLPNDRFSAERPEGSISTLTIQRTEQRDSAMYRCASSSPRDGSLNTEAFFGQGTRLTVV.

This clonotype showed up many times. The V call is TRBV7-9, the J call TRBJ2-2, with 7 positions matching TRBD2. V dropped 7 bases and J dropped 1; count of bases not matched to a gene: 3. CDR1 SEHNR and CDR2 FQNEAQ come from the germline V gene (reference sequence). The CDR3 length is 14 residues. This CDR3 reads CASNKRENTGELFF. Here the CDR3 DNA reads TGTGCCAGCAACAAGCGGGAGAACACCGGGGAGCTGTTTTTT.

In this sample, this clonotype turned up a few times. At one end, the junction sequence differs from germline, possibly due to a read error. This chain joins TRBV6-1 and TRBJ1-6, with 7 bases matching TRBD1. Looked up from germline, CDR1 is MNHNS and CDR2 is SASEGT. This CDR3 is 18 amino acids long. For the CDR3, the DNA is TGTGCCAGCAGGCGAACAGGGGATGGGAGCTCCTATAATCCACCCCTCCACTTT. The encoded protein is CASRRTGDGSSYNPPLHF.

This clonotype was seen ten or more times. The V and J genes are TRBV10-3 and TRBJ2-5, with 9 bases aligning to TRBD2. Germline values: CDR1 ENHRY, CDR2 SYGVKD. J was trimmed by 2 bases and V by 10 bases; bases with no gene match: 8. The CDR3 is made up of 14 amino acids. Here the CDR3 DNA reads TGTGCCAGCGCCCAGACTAGCGGTCAAGAGACCCAGTACTTC. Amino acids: CASAQTSGQETQYF.

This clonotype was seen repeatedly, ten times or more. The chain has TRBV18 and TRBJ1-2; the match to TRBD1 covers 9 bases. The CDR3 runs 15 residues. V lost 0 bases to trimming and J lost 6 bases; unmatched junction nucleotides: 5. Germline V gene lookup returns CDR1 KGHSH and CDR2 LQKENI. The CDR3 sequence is CASSPPGQGSDGYTF. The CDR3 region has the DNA TGTGCCAGCTCACCACCGGGACAGGGTTCCGATGGCTACACCTTC.

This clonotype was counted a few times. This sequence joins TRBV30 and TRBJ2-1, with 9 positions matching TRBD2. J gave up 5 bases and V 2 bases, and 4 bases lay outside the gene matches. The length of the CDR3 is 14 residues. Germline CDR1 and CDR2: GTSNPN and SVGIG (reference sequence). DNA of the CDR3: TGTGCCTGGAGTCTAGCGGGACTCGACAATGAGCAGTTCTTC. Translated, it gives CAWSLAGLDNEQFF.

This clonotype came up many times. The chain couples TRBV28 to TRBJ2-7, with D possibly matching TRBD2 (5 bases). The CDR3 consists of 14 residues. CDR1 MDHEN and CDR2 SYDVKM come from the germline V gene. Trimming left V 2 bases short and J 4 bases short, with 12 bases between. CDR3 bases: TGTGCCAGCAGTTTAAGTGTCGGCGGGTACGAGCAGTACTTC. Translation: CASSLSVGGYEQYF.

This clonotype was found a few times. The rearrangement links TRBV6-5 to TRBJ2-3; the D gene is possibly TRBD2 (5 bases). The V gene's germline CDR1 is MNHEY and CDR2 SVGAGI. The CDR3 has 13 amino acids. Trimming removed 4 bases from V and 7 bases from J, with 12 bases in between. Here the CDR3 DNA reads TGTGCCAGCAGTTCGACTACGTCCTATACGCAGTATTTT. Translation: CASSSTTSYTQYF.

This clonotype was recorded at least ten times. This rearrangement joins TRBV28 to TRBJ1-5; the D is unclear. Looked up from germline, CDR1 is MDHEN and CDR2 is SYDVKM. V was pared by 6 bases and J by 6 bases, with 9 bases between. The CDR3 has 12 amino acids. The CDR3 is CASSLLGQPQHF. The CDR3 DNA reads TGTGCCAGCAGCCTTCTCGGTCAGCCCCAGCATTTT.

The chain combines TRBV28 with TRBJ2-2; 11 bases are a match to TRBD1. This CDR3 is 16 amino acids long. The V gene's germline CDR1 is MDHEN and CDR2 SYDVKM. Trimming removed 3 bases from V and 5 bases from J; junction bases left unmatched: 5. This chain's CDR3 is CASSFRGQGETGELFF. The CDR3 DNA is TGTGCCAGCAGTTTTAGGGGACAGGGGGAGACCGGGGAGCTGTTTTTT.

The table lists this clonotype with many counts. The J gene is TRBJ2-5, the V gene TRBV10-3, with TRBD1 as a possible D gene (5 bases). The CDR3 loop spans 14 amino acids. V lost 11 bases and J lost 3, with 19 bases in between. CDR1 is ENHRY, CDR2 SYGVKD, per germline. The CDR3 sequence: CASKGLGFEETQYF. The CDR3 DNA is TGTGCCTCTAAGGGGTTGGGGTTTGAAGAGACCCAGTACTTC.

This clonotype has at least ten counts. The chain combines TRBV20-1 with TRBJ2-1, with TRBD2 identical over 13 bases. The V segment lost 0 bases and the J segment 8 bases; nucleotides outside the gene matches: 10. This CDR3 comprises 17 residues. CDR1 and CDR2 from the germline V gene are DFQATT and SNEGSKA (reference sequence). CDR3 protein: CSARDPRTSGSPDEQFF. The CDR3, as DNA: TGCAGTGCTAGAGATCCCCGGACTAGCGGGAGTCCGGATGAGCAGTTCTTC.

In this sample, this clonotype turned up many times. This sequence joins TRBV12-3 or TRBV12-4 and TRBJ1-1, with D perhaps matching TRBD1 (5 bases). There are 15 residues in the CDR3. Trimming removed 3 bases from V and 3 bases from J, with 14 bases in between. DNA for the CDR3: TGTGCCAGCAGTTTGGGGGGGATACGATACACTGAAGCTTTCTTT. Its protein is CASSLGGIRYTEAFF.

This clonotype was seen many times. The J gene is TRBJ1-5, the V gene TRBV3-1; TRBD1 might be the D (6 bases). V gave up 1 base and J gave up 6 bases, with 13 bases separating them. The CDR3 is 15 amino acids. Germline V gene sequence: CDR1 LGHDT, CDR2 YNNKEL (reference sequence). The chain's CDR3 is CASSQGMGAGQPQHF. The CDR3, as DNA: TGTGCCAGCAGCCAAGGGATGGGGGCCGGTCAGCCCCAGCATTTT.

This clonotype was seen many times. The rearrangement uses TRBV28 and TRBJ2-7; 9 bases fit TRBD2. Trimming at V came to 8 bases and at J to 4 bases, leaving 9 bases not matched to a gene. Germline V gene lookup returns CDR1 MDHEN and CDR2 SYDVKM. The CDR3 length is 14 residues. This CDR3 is CASGDSGSAYEQYF. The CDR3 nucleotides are TGTGCCAGCGGGGATAGCGGGAGTGCATACGAGCAGTACTTC.

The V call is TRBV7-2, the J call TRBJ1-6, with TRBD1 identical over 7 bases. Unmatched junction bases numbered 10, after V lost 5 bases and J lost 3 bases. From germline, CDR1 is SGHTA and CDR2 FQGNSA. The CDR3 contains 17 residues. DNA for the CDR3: TGTGCCAGCAGCCCCAGGGGGATTAGCGACTATAATTCACCCCTCCACTTT. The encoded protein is CASSPRGISDYNSPLHF. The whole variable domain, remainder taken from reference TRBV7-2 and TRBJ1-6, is GAGVSQSPSNKVTEKGKDVELRCDPISGHTALYWYRQSLGQGLEFLIYFQGNSAPDKSGLPSDRFSAERTGGSVSTLTIQRTQQEDSAVYLCASSPRGISDYNSPLHFGNGTRLTVT.

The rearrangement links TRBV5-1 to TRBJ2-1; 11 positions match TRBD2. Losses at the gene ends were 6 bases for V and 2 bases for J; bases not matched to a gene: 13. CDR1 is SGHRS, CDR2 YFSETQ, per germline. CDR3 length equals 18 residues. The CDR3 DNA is TGCGCCAGCAATCGGGGGCGCTGGGGACTAGCGGCCTACAATGAGCAGTTCTTC. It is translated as CASNRGRWGLAAYNEQFF.

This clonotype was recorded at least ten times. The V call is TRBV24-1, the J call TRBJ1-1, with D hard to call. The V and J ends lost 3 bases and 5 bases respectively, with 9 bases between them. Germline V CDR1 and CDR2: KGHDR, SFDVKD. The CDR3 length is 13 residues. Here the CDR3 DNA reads TGTGCCACCAGTGATCGGGGAGGGACTGAAGCTTTCTTT. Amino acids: CATSDRGGTEAFF.

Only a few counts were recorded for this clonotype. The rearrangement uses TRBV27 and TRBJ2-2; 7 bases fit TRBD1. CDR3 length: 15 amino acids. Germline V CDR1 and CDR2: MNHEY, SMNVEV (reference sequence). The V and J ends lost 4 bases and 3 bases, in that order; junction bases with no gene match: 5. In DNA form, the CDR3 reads TGTGCCAGCAGTTCAGGGACAGTCCACACCGGGGAGCTGTTTTTT. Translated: CASSSGTVHTGELFF.

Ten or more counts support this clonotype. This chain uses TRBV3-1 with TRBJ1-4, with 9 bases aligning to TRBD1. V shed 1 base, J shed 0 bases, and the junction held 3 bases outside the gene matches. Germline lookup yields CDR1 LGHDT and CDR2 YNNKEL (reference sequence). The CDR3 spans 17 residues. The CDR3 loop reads CASSQVRDRATNEKLFF. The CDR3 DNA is TGTGCCAGCAGCCAAGTCCGGGACAGGGCAACTAATGAAAAACTGTTTTTT.